This T cell receptor beta chain was sequenced in a study of vaccination and CD4 T cells after COVID-19. Specified time point: late sampling 161 to 241 days after vaccination in a few convalescent patients. Treatment indicated: approximately 10-day PBMC culture with coronavirus spike peptide pools or control peptides (ViraFEST assay). Some 2 million PBMCs were grown per well alongside roughly 10 IU/ml IL-2 and around 9.6 ug/ml peptide pools. Trimming pared 5 bases from V and 4 bases from J, leaving 11 bases between. The germline CDR1 and CDR2 sequences are SGHTA and FQGNSA. The CDR3 has 13 amino acids. Cultured CD4+ T cells had their DNA profiled by the Oncomine TCR Beta short-read assay. Each CDR3 protein gets one entry after TCRdb re-called the PCR reads with MiXCR. The repertoire consists of about 22,000 distinct CDR3 sequences, with around two fifths occurring once and the leading ten covering 25% to 30%.

This clonotype was detected a few times. Antigen unknown. The receptor comes from a human donor who had recovered from COVID-19. This sample comprised CD4+ T cells from blood, cultured in vitro, obtained about 7 months after SARS-CoV-2 vaccination. The rearrangement uses TRBV7-2 and TRBJ1-2, with D perhaps TRBD1 (6 bases). CDR3 in amino acids: CASSLGTTYGYTF. CDR3 bases: TGTGCCAGCAGCCTCGGGACAACCTATGGCTACACCTTC.